What follows are 24 T cell receptor beta chains derived from one specimen sequenced in a study of shared clonotypes between healthy human individuals. Libraries were prepared by immunoSEQ multiplex PCR; TCRdb keeps only in-frame clonotypes and omits some of them. The sample carries about 230,000 clones, approximately 70% recorded once. The sequenced sample consisted of memory CD4+ T cells sorted from blood. Stated subset: CD45RA-negative fraction. The receptors stem from a man aged 25-45 years in good health.

A few counts support this clone. The chain has TRBV6-5 and TRBJ1-2; D is ambiguous. V was cut by 6 bases and J by 4 bases, with 12 bases left in between. The germline V gene encodes CDR1 MNHEY and CDR2 SVGAGI. The length of the CDR3 is 13 residues. CDR3 sequence reads: CASRTTVTYGYTF. CDR3 nucleotides: TGTGCCAGCAGGACAACAGTTACCTATGGCTACACCTTC.

The chain employs TRBV9 and TRBJ2-1, with D perhaps TRBD2 (6 bases). CDR1 is SGDLS and CDR2 is YYNGEE in the germline V gene. The CDR3 is made up of 17 amino acids. The germline V and J ends were trimmed by 0 bases and 2 bases, with 15 bases remaining between them. The CDR3 DNA reads TGTGCCAGCAGCGTAGCCCCCGGGGGTCGCACCTACAATGAGCAGTTCTTC. It translates to CASSVAPGGRTYNEQFF. Full variable domain (missing parts from reference TRBV9 and TRBJ2-1): DSGVTQTPKHLITATGQRVTLRCSPRSGDLSVYWYQQSLDQGLQFLIQYYNGEERAKGNILERFSAQQFPDLHSELNLSSLELGDSALYFCASSVAPGGRTYNEQFFGPGTRLTVL.

This clone appeared many times. The chain combines TRBV2 with TRBJ1-2; the D is unclear. The V end was cut by 7 bases, the J end by 5 bases, with 17 bases between. There are 14 residues in the CDR3. CDR1 and CDR2 (germline): SNHLY, FYNNEI. CDR3 region: CASTITGRVYGYTF. CDR3 nucleotide sequence: TGTGCCAGCACTATAACCGGGAGGGTTTATGGCTACACCTTC.

J is TRBJ1-1 and V is TRBV28, with TRBD1 as a possible D gene (5 bases). This CDR3 is built from 16 residues. The V gene lost 3 bases and the J gene lost 6 bases, with 20 bases spanning the gap. CDR1 and CDR2 (germline): MDHEN, SYDVKM. The CDR3 region has the DNA TGTGCCAGCAGTTTTGGGGCAGGCCTTCGGGGGTCTGAAGCTTTCTTT. Protein: CASSFGAGLRGSEAFF.

A word on this clone: This same CDR3 is encoded by further DNA sequences in the sample. J is TRBJ2-5 and V is TRBV29-1; no firm D call. There are 14 residues in the CDR3. Germline CDR1 reads SQVTM; CDR2 reads ANQGSEA. The V and J ends lost 3 bases and 7 bases respectively, with 18 bases between them. In nucleotides, the CDR3 is TGCAGCGTTGACCCTAAAGGAGCCCCGGGGACCCAGTACTTC. Encoded protein: CSVDPKGAPGTQYF.

This chain links TRBV19 with TRBJ1-3; D gene unclear. V dropped 6 bases and J dropped 2 bases, with 14 bases sitting between them. The CDR3 is 15 residues long. Germline V CDR1 and CDR2: LNHDA, SQIVND (reference sequence). The CDR3 DNA reads as TGTGCCAGTAGCCCTCGGACCGCCGCTGGAAACACCATATATTTT. This encodes CASSPRTAAGNTIYF.

This chain links TRBV6-1 with TRBJ2-4, with D possibly called TRBD1 or TRBD2 (5 bases each). V was pared by 1 base and J by 1 base, with 14 bases between. CDR3 length: 17 amino acids. CDR1 is MNHNS and CDR2 is SASEGT in the germline V gene. Written as DNA, the CDR3 is TGTGCCAGCAGTGAAGTAAGCCGGGGACCGGCCAAAAACATTCAGTACTTC. This sequence encodes CASSEVSRGPAKNIQYF.

The genes are TRBV6-1 and TRBJ1-5; D is uncertain. Germline assignment: CDR1 MNHNS and CDR2 SASEGT. Trimming removed 6 bases at V and 7 bases at J, with 13 bases between. CDR3 length equals 13 residues. The CDR3 spells CASRGGADQPQHF. Written as DNA, the CDR3 is TGTGCCAGCAGGGGTGGAGCCGACCAGCCCCAGCATTTT.

The chain is built from TRBV7-9 and TRBJ2-7; tentative D call: TRBD1 (5 bases). This CDR3 has 15 amino acids. In germline, CDR1 is SEHNR, CDR2 FQNEAQ (reference sequence). The V end lost 2 bases, the J end lost 2 bases, and 13 bases lay between the germline ends. The CDR3 protein is CASSLLGALAYEQYF. The DNA of the CDR3 is TGTGCCAGCAGCTTATTAGGGGCGTTAGCCTACGAGCAGTACTTC.

The rearrangement uses TRBV18 and TRBJ2-1; 8 bases are a match to TRBD2. This CDR3 is 16 amino acids long. Germline V gives CDR1 KGHSH, CDR2 LQKENI. The V and J ends lost 2 bases and 1 base, in that order; junction bases with no gene match: 4. The CDR3 spells CASSPLPSGSYNEQFF. The CDR3 region has the DNA TGTGCCAGCTCACCATTACCTAGCGGGTCCTACAATGAGCAGTTCTTC.

The DNA for the CDR3 is TGTGCCAGCAGCGTAGCCGGGAGTAATGAAAAACTGTTTTTT. Protein sequence: CASSVAGSNEKLFF. The chain uses TRBV9 and TRBJ1-4; no firm D call. Germline V gives CDR1 SGDLS, CDR2 YYNGEE. V lost 0 bases to trimming and J lost 4 bases, with 7 bases between them. This CDR3 is built from 14 residues.

The CDR3 spells CASSALDEAFF. CDR3 nucleotide sequence: TGTGCCAGCAGCGCGCTAGACGAAGCTTTCTTT. The rearrangement uses TRBV6-1 and TRBJ1-1, with unresolved D. CDR3 length: 11 amino acids. The V gene lost 6 bases and the J gene lost 8 bases, with 10 bases spanning the gap. CDR1 is MNHNS, CDR2 SASEGT, per germline.

This rearrangement joins TRBV10-3 to TRBJ2-3; the match to TRBD1 covers 8 bases. Germline loops: CDR1 ENHRY, CDR2 SYGVKD. The CDR3 is made up of 16 amino acids. The J segment lost 3 bases and the V segment lost 2 bases, leaving 7 bases of the junction unmatched. CDR3 sequence: CAISEGRQGRTDTQYF. The DNA of the CDR3 is TGTGCCATCAGTGAGGGGAGACAGGGGAGGACAGATACGCAGTATTTT.

The chain couples TRBV5-1 to TRBJ2-1; D possibly corresponds to TRBD2 (5 bases). In germline, CDR1 is SGHRS, CDR2 YFSETQ. The V gene lost 0 bases and the J gene lost 10 bases, with 17 bases spanning the gap. The CDR3 spans 15 residues. In DNA form, the CDR3 reads TGCGCCAGCAGCTTGGGAGGCCGTACGGGGTTAGAGCAGTTCTTC. Amino acid sequence: CASSLGGRTGLEQFF.

V is TRBV19 and J is TRBJ1-4; possibly TRBD1 for D (5 bases). V shed 0 bases and J shed 7 bases, with 15 bases lying between them. Looked up from germline, CDR1 is LNHDA and CDR2 is SQIVND (reference sequence). This CDR3 spans 16 amino acids. The chain's CDR3 is CASSIDDGRETEKLFF. The DNA of the CDR3 is TGTGCCAGTAGTATAGATGACGGCAGGGAGACTGAAAAACTGTTTTTT.

This chain's CDR3 is CASSLGRTSTDTQYF. In DNA, the CDR3 is TGTGCCAGCAGCTTGGGCAGAACTAGCACAGATACGCAGTATTTT. V is TRBV7-2 and J is TRBJ2-3; D is unresolved. The CDR3 extends over 15 amino acids. In germline, CDR1 is SGHTA, CDR2 FQGNSA. Trimming cost V 3 bases and J 0 bases, with 10 bases left between them.

The CDR3 bases are TGTGCCAGCTCATCCGGGACAGGCTACGAGCAGTACTTC. Translated, it gives CASSSGTGYEQYF. The rearrangement joins TRBV18 to TRBJ2-7, with 8 bases aligning to TRBD1. CDR3 size: 13 residues. Germline CDR1 is KGHSH and CDR2 is LQKENI. The trim removed 5 bases at V and 3 bases at J, leaving 3 bases unmatched.

This clone was observed a single time. This rearrangement joins TRBV11-2 to TRBJ2-5; 9 bases match TRBD2. This CDR3 has 15 amino acids. The trim removed 1 base at V and 3 bases at J, leaving 3 bases unmatched. Germline loops: CDR1 SGHAT, CDR2 FQNNGV. The CDR3 loop reads CASSLGSSGEETQYF. The CDR3 DNA is TGTGCCAGCAGCTTAGGCTCTAGCGGGGAAGAGACCCAGTACTTC.

V is TRBV5-1 and J is TRBJ2-7, with 10 nucleotides matching TRBD1. The CDR3 contains 18 residues. CDR1 and CDR2 from the germline V gene are SGHRS and YFSETQ. The J segment lost 1 base and the V segment lost 1 base, leaving 11 bases of the junction unmatched. This chain's CDR3 is CASSLPRKRDRGSYEQYF. CDR3 DNA: TGCGCCAGCAGCTTGCCACGAAAGAGGGACAGGGGTTCCTACGAGCAGTACTTC.

This clone was picked up many times. The chain recombines TRBV5-6 with TRBJ2-2; D unresolved. This CDR3 spans 13 amino acids. CDR1 is SGHDT, CDR2 YYEEEE, per germline. Trimming took 4 bases from V and 6 from J, leaving 10 bases between them. The DNA for the CDR3 is TGTGCCAGCAGCGTAACCATCCCCGGGGAGCTGTTTTTT. As protein: CASSVTIPGELFF.

Concerning this clone itself: Other DNA sequences of this sample code for an identical CDR3. The gene calls are TRBV7-9 and TRBJ2-1; D unclear. This CDR3 is built from 15 residues. With 2 bases removed from V and 0 bases from J, the gap between germline ends came to 8 bases. The germline V gene has CDR1 SEHNR and CDR2 FQNEAQ (reference sequence). CDR3 sequence reads: CASSLLASSYNEQFF. DNA of the CDR3: TGTGCCAGCAGCTTACTCGCTAGCTCCTACAATGAGCAGTTCTTC.

The chain links TRBV29-1 to TRBJ2-3; 12 bases are shared with TRBD2. CDR3 size: 14 residues. J lost 7 bases, V lost 8 bases, and 10 bases had no gene match. The germline gives CDR1 SQVTM, CDR2 ANQGSEA. The DNA for the CDR3 is TGCAGCATAATGACTAGCGGGAGCATATATACGCAGTATTTT. Encoded protein: CSIMTSGSIYTQYF.

In its sample, this clone was seen once. The genes are TRBV19 and TRBJ2-5; 7 bases line up with TRBD2. The CDR3 runs to 17 residues. The germline CDR1 and CDR2 sequences are LNHDA and SQIVND (reference sequence). V trimming: 5 bases; J trimming: 0 bases; junction bases outside the gene matches: 12. The CDR3 is CASSGQAAGSYQETQYF. CDR3 bases: TGTGCCAGTAGTGGTCAAGCAGCGGGATCGTACCAAGAGACCCAGTACTTC.

V is TRBV10-2 and J is TRBJ2-2; TRBD2 matches at 9 bases. This CDR3 has 16 amino acids. The V gene's germline CDR1 is WSHSY and CDR2 SAAADI. The V and J ends lost 5 bases and 1 base, in that order; junction bases with no gene match: 5. The chain's CDR3 is CASSIASGMNTGELFF. As DNA, the CDR3 is TGCGCCAGCAGTATAGCTAGCGGGATGAACACCGGGGAGCTGTTTTTT.